These T cell receptor beta chains were read from a single sample in a study of post-analysis software for immune sequencing data. MiXCR, run by TCRdb on the PCR reads, gives a single entry per CDR3 protein. This sample carries 450,000 to 650,000 distinct CDR3 sequences, around 47% of them seen once, and the ten largest clones take under 2%. The sample consisted of blood. These receptors were collected from a girl between 10 and 17 years old with multiple sclerosis. The CDR3 runs from the conserved cysteine through the conserved F or W. The order of the fields is clone size, D gene, V gene, J gene, CDR3 protein, CDR3 DNA. A D gene is named only where the DNA matches it firmly. Size is omitted from some rows. Given values are once, few, many or a class for expanded clones.

-	-	TRBV29-1	TRBJ2-7	CSVEFSIYEQYF	TGCAGCGTTGAGTTTTCCATCTACGAGCAGTACTTC
-	TRBD1	TRBV7-9	TRBJ1-2	CASSLSRQGNYGYTF	TGTGCCAGCAGCTTAAGCCGACAGGGTAACTATGGCTACACCTTC
-	TRBD2	TRBV20-1	TRBJ2-3	CSANPAGPTSTDTQYF	TGCAGTGCGAACCCAGCGGGGCCTACTAGCACAGATACGCAGTATTTT
-	TRBD1	TRBV6-5	TRBJ1-6	CASRDRTDNSPLHF	TGTGCCAGCAGGGACAGGACCGATAATTCACCCCTCCACTTT
-	-	TRBV12-3/TRBV12-4	TRBJ1-1	CASSPGLFTNTEAFF	TGTGCCAGCAGTCCGGGACTTTTTACGAACACTGAAGCTTTCTTT
-	TRBD1	TRBV7-2	TRBJ2-7	CASSSPGQGKEQYF	TGTGCCAGCAGCTCACCGGGACAGGGGAAGGAGCAGTACTTC
few	-	TRBV6-5	TRBJ2-1	CASSYGLEGIYNEQFF	TGTGCCAGCAGTTACGGGCTAGAAGGGATCTACAATGAGCAGTTCTTC
-	-	TRBV5-1	TRBJ2-1	CASSLVAGTNYNEQFF	TGCGCCAGCAGCTTGGTCGCCGGGACAAACTACAATGAGCAGTTCTTC
few	-	TRBV7-9	TRBJ2-5	CASSLAIADQETQYF	TGTGCCAGCAGCTTAGCGATTGCAGACCAAGAGACCCAGTACTTC
few	TRBD2	TRBV12-3/TRBV12-4	TRBJ2-7	CASSAGGGAYEQYF	TGTGCCAGCAGCGCCGGCGGGGGGGCCTACGAGCAGTACTTC
-	-	TRBV2	TRBJ2-5	CASSDPPGQETQYF	TGTGCCAGCAGTGACCCCCCAGGGCAAGAGACCCAGTACTTC